Here is one T cell receptor beta chain with its context. This sample was included in a study of T cell responses to AZD1222 COVID-19 vaccine. Here immunoSEQ multiplex PCR was the method, and the copy in TCRdb shows in-frame clones only, minus some. The repertoire holds 100,000 or so clones, with around 87% as singletons. V gave up 5 bases and J gave up 4 bases, with 19 bases separating them. This CDR3 has 16 amino acids. Germline CDR1 LNHDA, CDR2 SQIVND (reference sequence). This sequence originates from an adult who received the AZD1222 COVID-19 vaccine. The chain recombines TRBV19 with TRBJ2-3; D possibly corresponds to TRBD2 (6 bases). The starting material was peripheral blood, obtained 28 days after the second AZD1222 dose. CDR3 amino acids: CASSRTTPGLSDTQYF. The CDR3 DNA is TGTGCCAGTAGTCGAACCACTCCGGGACTTTCAGATACGCAGTATTTT.